The 29 T cell receptor beta chains listed next were all sequenced from one sample in a study of T cell responses to AZD1222 COVID-19 vaccine. Assay: immunoSEQ multiplex PCR; the TCRdb copy retains only in-frame clones and omits some. The sample shows some 150,000 clones, around 86% of them seen only once. The sample consisted of peripheral blood, taken on day 0 of MenACWY control vaccination. The receptors were gathered from an adult in good health.

This clone occurred once. The chain has TRBV6-5 and TRBJ1-6; 9 bases map to TRBD1. Trimming took 4 bases from V and 7 from J; bases not matched to a gene: 5. Germline CDR1 reads MNHEY; CDR2 reads SVGAGI. The CDR3 extends over 15 amino acids. The CDR3 nucleotides are TGTGCCAGCAGTTTAGTAACAGGGGGCAATTCACCCCTCCACTTT. This sequence encodes CASSLVTGGNSPLHF.

The CDR3 DNA reads as TGCGCCAGCAGCACAGACAGCCACGCGTCTGAAGCTTTCTTT. Amino acids: CASSTDSHASEAFF. This chain links TRBV5-1 with TRBJ1-1; a weak D match, TRBD1 (5 bases). This CDR3 is 14 amino acids long. Germline CDR1 reads SGHRS; CDR2 reads YFSETQ. Trimming shortened V by 4 bases and J by 6 bases, and 16 bases separated the two germline ends.

With regard to this clone: At the DNA level, this CDR3 is encoded by other sequences in the same sample as well. The rearrangement joins TRBV12-3 or TRBV12-4 to TRBJ1-2; 7 bases agree with TRBD1. V was clipped by 5 bases and J by 7 bases; unmatched bases: 7. This CDR3 region has 13 residues. This CDR3 is CASSPQGRGGYTF. Here the CDR3 DNA reads TGTGCCAGCAGTCCACAGGGGAGAGGTGGCTACACCTTC.

The rearrangement uses TRBV6-5 and TRBJ1-1; TRBD1 might be the D (6 bases). The V gene's germline CDR1 is MNHEY and CDR2 SVGAGI. Deletions cut 5 bases from V and 4 bases from J, with 14 bases between. The CDR3 covers 14 residues. The DNA of the CDR3 is TGTGCCAGCAGTAACAGGGCTCCGACCACTGAAGCTTTCTTT. Protein sequence: CASSNRAPTTEAFF.

The V call is TRBV7-9, the J call TRBJ2-2; TRBD2 matches 11 bases. Germline lookup yields CDR1 SEHNR and CDR2 FQNEAQ (reference sequence). The J segment lost 6 bases and the V segment lost 5 bases, leaving 2 bases of the junction unmatched. There are 14 residues in the CDR3. For the CDR3, the DNA is TGTGCCAGCAGCCCGGGACTAGCGGCCGGGGAGCTGTTTTTT. The encoded protein is CASSPGLAAGELFF.

J is TRBJ1-2 and V is TRBV29-1; D is perhaps TRBD1 (5 bases). In germline, CDR1 is SQVTM, CDR2 ANQGSEA. The CDR3 has 13 amino acids. CDR3 in amino acids: CASAGRGGYGYTF. The CDR3 DNA reads as TGCGCCAGCGCAGGGAGGGGAGGGTATGGCTACACCTTC.

A remark on this clone: Additional DNA sequences in this sample encode the identical CDR3. The chain has TRBV6-5 and TRBJ2-2; 10 bases line up with TRBD1. The CDR3 consists of 13 residues. The ends lost 10 bases at V and 4 bases at J; junction bases unmatched: 3. Germline CDR1 reads MNHEY; CDR2 reads SVGAGI. The CDR3 is CATGQGITGELFF. Written as DNA, the CDR3 is TGTGCCACGGGACAGGGGATCACCGGGGAGCTGTTTTTT.

This clone was detected only a few times. This rearrangement joins TRBV20-1 to TRBJ2-7; D ambiguous. V lost 7 bases to trimming and J lost 7 bases, with 11 bases between them. The CDR3 extends over 10 amino acids. Germline CDR1 reads DFQATT; CDR2 reads SNEGSKA (reference sequence). The CDR3 region is CSVSSPEQYF. The CDR3 coding sequence is TGCAGTGTTAGCAGCCCGGAGCAGTACTTC.

The rearrangement links TRBV7-2 to TRBJ2-1; 10 bases are shared with TRBD1. Germline values: CDR1 SGHTA, CDR2 FQGNSA. The CDR3 spans 15 residues. Germline trimming cut 5 bases from V and 9 bases from J; bases unmatched to any gene: 10. CDR3 residues: CASSTQSGQGFEQFF. CDR3 DNA: TGTGCCAGCAGCACGCAGTCGGGACAGGGGTTTGAGCAGTTCTTC.

The chain couples TRBV6-1 to TRBJ1-1; perhaps TRBD1 as D (5 bases). With 1 base removed from V and 10 bases from J, the gap between germline ends came to 10 bases. The CDR3 length is 12 residues. The V gene's germline CDR1 is MNHNS and CDR2 SASEGT. The CDR3 region has the DNA TGTGCCAGCAGTGAAGTGGGGGGAGGAGCTTTCTTT. Its protein product is CASSEVGGGAFF.

The rearrangement uses TRBV6-5 and TRBJ1-2, with D hard to call. CDR3 length: 15 residues. V was trimmed by 2 bases and J by 4 bases, leaving 14 bases between them. The germline V gene encodes CDR1 MNHEY and CDR2 SVGAGI. The CDR3 protein is CASSYPGGDSYGYTF. Here the CDR3 DNA reads TGTGCCAGCAGTTACCCGGGCGGGGATAGCTATGGCTACACCTTC.

This sequence joins TRBV7-9 and TRBJ2-2; no clear D gene. Germline lookup yields CDR1 SEHNR and CDR2 FQNEAQ (reference sequence). Trimming shortened V by 0 bases and J by 2 bases, and 10 bases separated the two germline ends. This CDR3 spans 16 amino acids. CDR3 region: CASSLALVPNTGELFF. In DNA, the CDR3 is TGTGCCAGCAGCTTAGCGCTAGTCCCCAACACCGGGGAGCTGTTTTTT.

This clone was detected many times. This chain connects TRBV9 to TRBJ2-7; 10 positions match TRBD2. V gave up 4 bases and J gave up 6 bases; unmatched junction bases: 13. Germline V gives CDR1 SGDLS, CDR2 YYNGEE. The CDR3 sequence is 16 residues long. The chain's CDR3 is CASSPSGGENWSEQYV. Here the CDR3 DNA reads TGTGCCAGCAGCCCCAGCGGGGGGGAGAACTGGTCCGAGCAGTACGTC.

J is TRBJ2-3 and V is TRBV6-5; D not certain. V lost 7 bases and J lost 1, with 9 bases in between. The germline gives CDR1 MNHEY, CDR2 SVGAGI. The CDR3 is 13 residues long. DNA of the CDR3: TGTGCCAGCAAGTCAGGAGGCACAGATACGCAGTATTTT. This codes for CASKSGGTDTQYF.

V gene TRBV6-5 combines with J gene TRBJ1-6; the D is unclear. This CDR3 is 14 amino acids long. Germline values: CDR1 MNHEY, CDR2 SVGAGI. V was clipped by 2 bases and J by 9 bases, with 11 bases between them. CDR3: CASSYAGAASPLHF. CDR3 coding DNA: TGTGCCAGCAGTTACGCAGGAGCGGCTTCACCCCTCCACTTT.

The rearrangement uses TRBV5-6 and TRBJ1-6; D uncertain. CDR3 length equals 14 residues. V shed 0 bases and J shed 7 bases, with 8 bases lying between them. Per germline, CDR1 SGHDT and CDR2 YYEEEE. CDR3 loop: CASSLGHRNSPLHF. Written as DNA, the CDR3 is TGTGCCAGCAGCTTGGGTCACCGGAATTCACCCCTCCACTTT. Full variable domain (missing parts from reference TRBV5-6 and TRBJ1-6): DAGVTQSPTHLIKTRGQQVTLRCSPKSGHDTVSWYQQALGQGPQFIFQYYEEEERQRGNFPDRFSGHQFPNYSSELNVNALLLGDSALYLCASSLGHRNSPLHFGNGTRLTVT.

V and J are TRBV19 and TRBJ1-2; perhaps TRBD1 as D (6 bases). This CDR3 region has 15 residues. Germline V gene sequence: CDR1 LNHDA, CDR2 SQIVND (reference sequence). Trimming shortened V by 5 bases and J by 0 bases, and 13 bases separated the two germline ends. In DNA, the CDR3 is TGTGCCAGTAGTTCCAGGGGTCGCGCTAACTATGGCTACACCTTC. Translating gives CASSSRGRANYGYTF.

This chain connects TRBV28 to TRBJ1-2; D may be TRBD1 (6 bases). In germline, CDR1 is MDHEN, CDR2 SYDVKM. Trimming removed 3 bases at V and 0 bases at J, with 17 bases between. This CDR3 is built from 17 residues. The CDR3 DNA sequence: TGTGCCAGCAGTTTCCTCAGGGGCAGGTATACTAACTATGGCTACACCTTC. Its translation is CASSFLRGRYTNYGYTF.

The rearrangement links TRBV28 to TRBJ1-2; D not certain. Germline values: CDR1 MDHEN, CDR2 SYDVKM. V was pared by 5 bases and J by 4 bases, with 20 bases between. The CDR3 consists of 16 residues. CDR3 in amino acids: CASSPQIGGGSYGYTF. For the CDR3, the DNA is TGTGCCAGCAGTCCCCAAATTGGTGGCGGGAGCTATGGCTACACCTTC.

The rearrangement joins TRBV28 to TRBJ1-5; D might be TRBD1 (5 bases). The ends were cut back, 10 bases at V and 3 bases at J, with 13 bases in the middle. This CDR3 has 13 residues. The V gene's germline CDR1 is MDHEN and CDR2 SYDVKM. CDR3 sequence reads: CAILGHHNQPQHF. In nucleotides, the CDR3 is TGTGCCATTCTAGGACACCACAATCAGCCCCAGCATTTT.

The chain couples TRBV5-1 to TRBJ1-4; 8 nucleotides line up with TRBD1. This CDR3 spans 14 amino acids. V shed 4 bases and J 8 bases; nucleotides not matched to a gene: 7. Per the germline V gene, CDR1 is SGHRS and CDR2 is YFSETQ. As DNA, the CDR3 is TGCGCCAGCAGCCGGACAGGGAGCGGGGAAAAACTGTTTTTT. It specifies CASSRTGSGEKLFF.

The chain is built from TRBV3-1 (or the pseudogene TRBV3-2) and TRBJ2-1, with D unclear. Germline V gene sequence: CDR1 LGHDT, CDR2 YNNKEL (reference sequence). The CDR3 is 13 amino acids. Trimming pared 1 base from V and 7 bases from J, leaving 8 bases between. The CDR3 nucleotides read TGTGCCAGCAGCCAAGTTGTAGGTAATGAGCAGTTCTTC. This translates into CASSQVVGNEQFF.

This clone was observed a single time. The genes are TRBV5-4 and TRBJ1-1; TRBD1 aligns across 9 bases. CDR1 and CDR2 (germline): SGHNT, YYREEE (reference sequence). The CDR3 length is 15 residues. V lost 4 bases, J lost 1 base, and 5 bases stayed unmatched. This chain's CDR3 is CASSTGQGPNTEAFF. The CDR3 DNA is TGTGCCAGCAGCACGGGACAGGGACCGAACACTGAAGCTTTCTTT.

This rearrangement joins TRBV14 to TRBJ1-6; D unresolved. Germline CDR1 SGHDN, CDR2 FVKESK. The CDR3 consists of 17 residues. The V end lost 4 bases, the J end lost 5 bases, and 18 bases lay between the germline ends. CDR3 in amino acids: CASSRFGAGRNNSPLHF. In DNA form, the CDR3 reads TGTGCCAGCAGCCGCTTCGGTGCCGGGAGGAATAATTCACCCCTCCACTTT.

The rearrangement joins TRBV5-6 to TRBJ1-4, with TRBD1 matching 9 bases. Germline assignment: CDR1 SGHDT and CDR2 YYEEEE. V was clipped by 5 bases and J by 5 bases; unmatched bases: 13. The CDR3 runs to 17 residues. The CDR3 region has the DNA TGTGCCAGCAGTTTTGCTCCCACCGGGACAGGGAATGAAAAACTGTTTTTT. The encoded protein is CASSFAPTGTGNEKLFF.

This clone was picked up one time. The junction does not match germline at one end; this may be a read error. V gene TRBV7-6 combines with J gene TRBJ2-2; D might be TRBD1 (5 bases). The CDR3 contains 15 residues. From germline, CDR1 is SGHVS and CDR2 FNYEAQ. CDR3 in DNA: TGTGTCAGCAGCCCAATCCGACAGTTCACCGGGGAGCTGTTTTTT. Its protein product is CVSSPIRQFTGELFF.

The chain combines TRBV5-5 with TRBJ2-7; a weak D match, TRBD1 (8 bases). The V end lost 3 bases, the J end lost 3 bases, and 16 bases lay between the germline ends. The CDR3 is 15 residues long. Germline V CDR1 and CDR2: SGHKS, YYEKEE (reference sequence). In DNA form, the CDR3 reads TGTGCCAGCAGCTGGGAGGGACAGGCGTTCTACGAGCAGTACTTC. Its translation is CASSWEGQAFYEQYF.

The chain joins TRBV5-6 to TRBJ1-2; a possible D gene is TRBD1 (5 bases). Germline V gives CDR1 SGHDT, CDR2 YYEEEE. Between the trimmed V and J ends, which lost 5 bases and 2 bases, there was a span of 19 bases. The CDR3 spans 16 residues. The CDR3: CASRTEVGTVNYGYTF. DNA of the CDR3: TGTGCCAGCAGAACTGAGGTCGGGACGGTAAACTATGGCTACACCTTC.

On this clone: At one boundary the junction diverges from the germline segment, which might be a read error. The gene calls are TRBV6-5 and TRBJ1-1; D uncertain. CDR1 and CDR2 from the germline V gene are MNHEY and SVGAGI. The CDR3 loop spans 13 amino acids. CDR3 amino acids: CASSYSQLRPLDF. The CDR3, as DNA: TGTGCCAGCAGTTACTCGCAACTCAGGCCCCTCGACTTT.